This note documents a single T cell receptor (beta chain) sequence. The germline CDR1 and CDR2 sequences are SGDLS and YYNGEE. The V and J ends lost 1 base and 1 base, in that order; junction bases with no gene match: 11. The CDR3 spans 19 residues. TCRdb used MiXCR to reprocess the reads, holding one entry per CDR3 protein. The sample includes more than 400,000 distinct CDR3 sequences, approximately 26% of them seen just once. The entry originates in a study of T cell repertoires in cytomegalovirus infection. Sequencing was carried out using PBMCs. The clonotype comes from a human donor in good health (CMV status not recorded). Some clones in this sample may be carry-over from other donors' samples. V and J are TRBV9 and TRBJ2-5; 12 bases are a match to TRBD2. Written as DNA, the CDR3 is TGTGCCAGCAGCGTACCCTTCTCCGGGACTAGCGGGCCCCAAGAGACCCAGTACTTC. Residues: CASSVPFSGTSGPQETQYF.